Presented here are 25 T cell receptor beta chains from one specimen sequenced in a study of control samples from healthy donors and cancer patients. The table came from immunoSEQ multiplex PCR; TCRdb's copy has only in-frame clones and leaves some out. The sample consists of about 120,000 clones, around 90% of them appearing once. The material sequenced was blood. The receptors shown here come from a man aged 45 to 65 in good health.

The V gene is TRBV7-2, the J gene TRBJ1-2; TRBD1 agrees at 10 bases. The junction had 8 bases not matched to a gene; V was cut back by 1 base and J by 6 bases. Germline-derived CDR1 and CDR2 are SGHTA and FQGNSA. The CDR3 length is 16 residues. The CDR3 sequence: CASSLGDRTGGNGYTF. The CDR3 DNA reads TGTGCCAGCAGCTTAGGAGACCGGACAGGGGGTAATGGCTACACCTTC.

V and J are TRBV27 and TRBJ1-4, with a possible D match to TRBD1 (6 bases). This CDR3 comprises 14 residues. Per germline, CDR1 MNHEY and CDR2 SMNVEV (reference sequence). Trimming took 6 bases from V and 6 from J, leaving 14 bases between them. CDR3 in amino acids: CASSPDRRHEKLFF. In DNA, the CDR3 is TGTGCCAGCAGCCCAGACAGGAGACATGAAAAACTGTTTTTT. Supplemented by reference TRBV27 and TRBJ1-4, the full variable domain reads EAQVTQNPRYLITVTGKKLTVTCSQNMNHEYMSWYRQDPGLGLRQIYYSMNVEVTDKGDVPEGYKVSRKEKRNFPLILESPSPNQTSLYFCASSPDRRHEKLFFGSGTQLSVL.

The CDR3 region is CATRTVADSTDTQYF. The CDR3 coding sequence is TGCGCCACTCGGACTGTGGCGGATAGCACAGATACGCAGTATTTT. The gene calls are TRBV5-1 and TRBJ2-3; perhaps TRBD2 as D (5 bases). The V gene lost 9 bases and the J gene lost 0 bases, with 17 bases spanning the gap. Per the germline V gene, CDR1 is SGHRS and CDR2 is YFSETQ. The CDR3 is made up of 15 amino acids.

The chain uses TRBV23-1 and TRBJ1-5, with D possibly TRBD1 on 5 matching bases. TRBV23-1 is treated as an ORF (open reading frame) with a function not yet certain. Trimming took off 4 bases at V and 6 bases at J, with 16 bases between the two ends. CDR3 length: 15 residues. The CDR3 DNA reads as TGCGCCAGCAGTCTGTCGGAAGACGGGGGTCAGCCCCAGCATTTT. Amino acids: CASSLSEDGGQPQHF.

This clone was picked up one time. V and J are TRBV5-1 and TRBJ2-2; D ambiguous. Germline CDR1 reads SGHRS; CDR2 reads YFSETQ. V shed 1 base and J shed 0 bases, with 10 bases lying between them. The CDR3 covers 16 residues. The CDR3 coding sequence is TGCGCCAGCAGCTTGTTGGCCTCCGCGAACACCGGGGAGCTGTTTTTT. Encoded protein: CASSLLASANTGELFF.

The chain couples TRBV6-2 or TRBV6-3 to TRBJ2-1, with unresolved D. The germline V gene has CDR1 MNHEY and CDR2 SVGEGT. The length of the CDR3 is 13 residues. Trimming took off 6 bases at V and 4 bases at J, with 10 bases between the two ends. The CDR3 nucleotides read TGTGCCAGCAGCTCTGGACCATACAATGAGCAGTTCTTC. This translates into CASSSGPYNEQFF.

The CDR3 is CASSLEGSGALNTEAFF. CDR3 bases: TGTGCCAGCAGCTTAGAAGGATCAGGGGCGTTGAACACTGAAGCTTTCTTT. This chain links TRBV7-8 with TRBJ1-1; the D gene is possibly TRBD1 (6 bases). Trimming stripped 1 base from V and 0 bases from J, with 15 bases between. CDR1 and CDR2 (germline): SGHVS, FQNEAQ. CDR3 size: 17 residues.

The CDR3 DNA is TGCGCCAGCAGCTTGGCCGGGAATGAGCCCCAGCATTTT. The encoded protein is CASSLAGNEPQHF. J is TRBJ1-5 and V is TRBV5-1, with unresolved D. The CDR3 is 13 amino acids. Trimming removed 0 bases from V and 8 bases from J, with 9 bases in between. The germline gives CDR1 SGHRS, CDR2 YFSETQ.

This clone was detected only once. The chain combines TRBV11-3 with TRBJ2-5; possibly TRBD1 for D (6 bases). Germline values: CDR1 SGHNT, CDR2 YENEEA. The CDR3 is 13 amino acids. Trimming cost V 4 bases and J 5 bases, with 11 bases left between them. The CDR3 nucleotides read TGTGCCAGCAGCTCTCGGACAGACGAGACCCAGTACTTC. Amino acid sequence: CASSSRTDETQYF. The complete variable domain, with remaining parts taken from reference TRBV11-3 and TRBJ2-5, reads EAGVVQSPRYKIIEKKQPVAFWCNPISGHNTLYWYLQNLGQGPELLIRYENEEAVDDSQLPKDRFSAERLKGVDSTLKIQPAELGDSAVYLCASSSRTDETQYFGPGTRLLVL.

The chain is built from TRBV6-2 or TRBV6-3 and TRBJ2-3, with D unresolved. Germline V gives CDR1 MNHEY, CDR2 SVGEGT. CDR3 length: 15 residues. The germline V and J ends were trimmed by 1 base and 2 bases, with 10 bases remaining between them. The CDR3 loop reads CASSYFVRNTDTQYF. The CDR3 DNA follows: TGTGCCAGCAGTTACTTCGTCCGAAACACAGATACGCAGTATTTT.

The chain links TRBV21-1 to TRBJ2-5. TRBV21-1 is designated a pseudogene. This CDR3 contains 17 residues. Here the CDR3 reads CASSKAVSGSNAETQYF. CDR3 DNA: TGTGCCAGCAGCAAGGCGGTATCGGGCTCAAACGCGGAGACCCAGTACTTC.

The rearrangement uses TRBV19 and TRBJ1-5, with unresolved D. CDR1 LNHDA and CDR2 SQIVND come from the germline V gene (reference sequence). CDR3 length equals 15 residues. V shed 3 bases and J shed 6 bases, with 15 bases lying between them. The CDR3 loop reads CASSIDGISSQPQHF. The CDR3 nucleotides read TGTGCCAGTAGTATCGATGGGATTAGCTCTCAGCCCCAGCATTTT.

The chain's CDR3 is CASSPGYYGYTF. DNA of the CDR3: TGTGCCAGCAGTCCAGGTTACTATGGCTACACCTTC. J is TRBJ1-2 and V is TRBV12-3 or TRBV12-4; D unclear. The CDR3 contains 12 residues. V shed 5 bases and J shed 3 bases, with 7 bases lying between them.

The rearrangement uses TRBV11-2 and TRBJ1-3; D gene uncertain. Trimming pared 8 bases from V and 0 bases from J, leaving 14 bases between. The CDR3 consists of 15 residues. The germline gives CDR1 SGHAT, CDR2 FQNNGV. This chain's CDR3 is CASRAKVDSGNTIYF. The CDR3 bases are TGTGCCAGCCGTGCTAAGGTCGACTCTGGAAACACCATATATTTT.

The V and J genes are TRBV7-8 and TRBJ2-5, with D uncertain. Germline V gives CDR1 SGHVS, CDR2 FQNEAQ. CDR3 size: 15 residues. The germline V and J ends were trimmed by 4 bases and 5 bases, with 17 bases remaining between them. CDR3 nucleotide sequence: TGTGCCAGCAGCTCCCCCAATTCTCCCGTGGAGACCCAGTACTTC. It is translated as CASSSPNSPVETQYF. Full variable domain (remainder filled in from reference TRBV7-8 and TRBJ2-5): GAGVSQSPRYKVAKRGQDVALRCDPISGHVSLFWYQQALGQGPEFLTYFQNEAQLDKSGLPSDRFFAERPEGSVSTLKIQRTQQEDSAVYLCASSSPNSPVETQYFGPGTRLLVL.

The gene calls are TRBV6-6 and TRBJ1-1; D gene unclear. This CDR3 is 13 amino acids long. Trimming pared 6 bases from V and 1 base from J, leaving 9 bases between. Germline assignment: CDR1 MNHNY and CDR2 SVGAGI (reference sequence). The CDR3 loop is CASSLVRNTEAFF. DNA of the CDR3: TGTGCCAGCAGCCTGGTGCGGAACACTGAAGCTTTCTTT.

This sequence joins TRBV4-2 and TRBJ2-2, with D hard to call. Between the trimmed V and J ends, which lost 2 bases and 5 bases, there was a span of 3 bases. Germline assignment: CDR1 LGHNA and CDR2 YNFKEQ. This CDR3 is 12 amino acids long. For the CDR3, the DNA is TGTGCCAGCAGCCAATCAACCGGGGAGCTGTTTTTT. Translating it yields CASSQSTGELFF.

Ten or more counts support this clone. This CDR3 reads CASSVQDRSTEAFF. The CDR3 coding sequence is TGTGCCAGCAGCGTTCAGGATCGGAGCACTGAAGCTTTCTTT. The chain employs TRBV9 and TRBJ1-1; D not resolved. Germline CDR1 reads SGDLS; CDR2 reads YYNGEE. This CDR3 spans 14 amino acids. V was trimmed by 2 bases and J by 4 bases, leaving 12 bases between them.

The chain carries TRBV5-6 and TRBJ1-2, with 7 bases fitting TRBD1. The V segment lost 1 base and the J segment 4 bases; nucleotides outside the gene matches: 4. Germline CDR1 reads SGHDT; CDR2 reads YYEEEE. This CDR3 is 14 amino acids long. CDR3 amino acids: CASSLRDRSYGYTF. CDR3 DNA sequence: TGTGCCAGCAGCTTGCGGGACAGAAGCTATGGCTACACCTTC.

The V gene is TRBV20-1, the J gene TRBJ1-1, with a weak D call TRBD1 (5 bases). Germline assignment: CDR1 DFQATT and CDR2 SNEGSKA (reference sequence). This CDR3 comprises 11 residues. Trimming removed 7 bases from V and 5 bases from J, with 11 bases in between. CDR3 in amino acids: CSGRGRTEAFF. The CDR3 DNA reads as TGCAGTGGGAGGGGCCGTACTGAAGCTTTCTTT.

This clone was seen once. The V call is TRBV6-2 or TRBV6-3, the J call TRBJ2-1; a weak D match, TRBD1 (6 bases). V gave up 2 bases and J gave up 2 bases, with 19 bases separating them. In germline, CDR1 is MNHEY, CDR2 SVGEGT. This CDR3 has 18 residues. CDR3 loop: CASSYPRGRGITYNEQFF. The CDR3 coding sequence is TGTGCCAGCAGTTACCCCAGGGGCCGCGGAATAACCTACAATGAGCAGTTCTTC.

The V gene is TRBV6-2 or TRBV6-3, the J gene TRBJ2-3; weak D call: TRBD1 (5 bases). V was trimmed by 1 base and J by 0 bases, leaving 8 bases between them. In germline, CDR1 is MNHEY, CDR2 SVGEGT. The CDR3 covers 15 residues. The CDR3 DNA is TGTGCCAGCAGTTACTGGTACAGGAGCACAGATACGCAGTATTTT. Encoded protein: CASSYWYRSTDTQYF.

The rearrangement uses TRBV12-3 or TRBV12-4 and TRBJ1-2, with 9 bases matching TRBD1. J gave up 11 bases and V 3 bases, and 4 bases lay outside the gene matches. The CDR3 consists of 12 residues. The CDR3 DNA reads as TGTGCCAGCAGTTTCGACAGGGGGGAATACACCTTC. Its translation: CASSFDRGEYTF.

The J gene is TRBJ2-5, the V gene TRBV7-8, with D uncertain. Between the trimmed V and J ends, which lost 3 bases and 0 bases, there was a span of 5 bases. Germline CDR1 reads SGHVS; CDR2 reads FQNEAQ. CDR3 length: 13 amino acids. CDR3 in amino acids: CASSFIYQETQYF. CDR3 DNA: TGTGCCAGCAGCTTTATATACCAAGAGACCCAGTACTTC.

This clone was counted only a few times. The V and J genes are TRBV4-1 and TRBJ2-2; D unclear. The V gene's germline CDR1 is MGHRA and CDR2 YSYEKL. This CDR3 is built from 15 residues. V lost 1 base, J lost 6 bases, and 12 bases lay in between. As DNA, the CDR3 is TGCGCCAGCAGCCAAGGACAATCGGGTGCCGGGGAGCTGTTTTTT. It translates to CASSQGQSGAGELFF.